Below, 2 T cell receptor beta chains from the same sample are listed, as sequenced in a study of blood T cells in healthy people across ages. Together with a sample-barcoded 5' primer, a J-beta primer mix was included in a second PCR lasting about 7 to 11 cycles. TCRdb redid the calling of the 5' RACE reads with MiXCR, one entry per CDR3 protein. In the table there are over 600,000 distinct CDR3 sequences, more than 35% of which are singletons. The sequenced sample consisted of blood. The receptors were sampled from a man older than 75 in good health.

DNA of the CDR3: TGTGCCAGCAGTACCAGGGGTGTCTACACTGAAGCTTTCTTT. Protein product: CASSTRGVYTEAFF. This chain connects TRBV27 to TRBJ1-1; a weak D match, TRBD1 (6 bases). The CDR3 loop spans 14 amino acids. The germline V gene has CDR1 MNHEY and CDR2 SMNVEV (reference sequence). The V gene lost 5 bases and the J gene lost 3 bases, with 13 bases spanning the gap.

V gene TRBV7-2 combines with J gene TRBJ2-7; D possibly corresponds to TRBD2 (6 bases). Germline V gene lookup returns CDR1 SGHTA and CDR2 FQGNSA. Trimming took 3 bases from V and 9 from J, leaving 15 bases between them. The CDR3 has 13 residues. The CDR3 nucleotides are TGTGCCAGCAGCTTGCCGGCACTAGCACCGCAGTACTTC. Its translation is CASSLPALAPQYF.